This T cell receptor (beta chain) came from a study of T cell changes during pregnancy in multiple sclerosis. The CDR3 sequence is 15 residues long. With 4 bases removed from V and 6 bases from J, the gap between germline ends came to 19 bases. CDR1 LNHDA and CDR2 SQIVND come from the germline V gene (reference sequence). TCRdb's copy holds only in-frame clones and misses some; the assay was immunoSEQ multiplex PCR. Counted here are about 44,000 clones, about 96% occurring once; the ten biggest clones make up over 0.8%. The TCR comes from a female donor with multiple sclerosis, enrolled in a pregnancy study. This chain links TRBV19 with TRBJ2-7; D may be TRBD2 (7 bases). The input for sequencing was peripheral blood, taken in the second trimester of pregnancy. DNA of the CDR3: TGTGCCAGTAGTACCGCCCCCGGGGGGCCCGGCGAGCAGTACTTC. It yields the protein CASSTAPGGPGEQYF.